This is a list of T cell receptor beta chains from one sample in a study of blood T cells in healthy people across ages. TCRdb redid the calling of the 5' RACE reads with MiXCR, one entry per CDR3 protein. The repertoire consists of approximately 800,000 distinct CDR3 sequences, with about 25% occurring once and the leading ten covering 3% to 4.5%. This sample also appeared in a second study, on T cells of mothers and their children.

The sequenced sample was blood. The receptors stem from a boy aged 5-17 years in good health. CDR3s leave out the opening cysteine and the closing phenylalanine or tryptophan.

v_call	j_call	cdr3_aa
TRBV12-3/TRBV12-4	TRBJ1-4	ASSGHGAVNEKLF
TRBV4-1	TRBJ1-2	ASSLQPGAPGYT
TRBV24-1	-	ATSDTTGTNGYEQY
TRBV2	TRBJ1-6	ASSENSPLH
TRBV7-2	TRBJ2-3	ASGLPFEDSMAVTDTQY
TRBV7-8	TRBJ2-3	ASSLGEGRPTDTQY
TRBV29-1	TRBJ1-1	SVQGDGTEAF
TRBV9	TRBJ1-5	ASSDGIRSQPQH
TRBV7-3	TRBJ2-5	ASSKAGTPQETQY
TRBV6-5	TRBJ2-1	ASSYFPPAGSSYNEQF
TRBV7-9	TRBJ2-2	ASSPLTATNTGELF
TRBV12-3/TRBV12-4	TRBJ2-1	ASSFSETGEQF
TRBV20-1	TRBJ1-2	SASRDRGPGDGYT